The T cell receptor (beta chain) under discussion was sequenced for a study of shared clonotypes between healthy human individuals. At the level of the study: Donors had three CD4 naive, three CD4 memory, two CD8 naive and one CD8 memory plate apiece. Findings and caveats of the study: Clonotypes which were not shared had lower generation probabilities than clonotypes that all four donors shared. Blood alone was sampled, and tissue repertoires likely differ. Naive CD4 clonotypes overlapped across a few donors at roughly 4.5%.

In this sample, this clone turned up once. Antigen unknown. The CDR3 has 16 residues. Germline V CDR1 and CDR2: MGHRA, YSYEKL. J lost 0 bases, V lost 3 bases, and 2 bases had no gene match. Sequencing was performed with immunoSEQ multiplex PCR; in TCRdb, only in-frame clones are kept and a portion is missing. This sample yields more than 850,000 clones, of which about 80% are seen a single time; about 0.52% belongs to the top ten. The rearrangement joins TRBV4-1 to TRBJ1-3; TRBD1 aligns across 10 bases. The clonotype originates from a young man in good health. Some clones in this sample may be carry-over from other donors' samples. Source material: memory CD4+ T cells from PBMCs. Subset reported: CD45RA-negative fraction. CDR3: CASSQGQGSSGNTIYF. The CDR3 DNA follows: TGCGCCAGCAGCCAGGGACAGGGGAGCTCTGGAAACACCATATATTTT.